The 27 T cell receptor beta chains in this list originate from one sample, sequenced in a study of beta chain features in type 1 diabetes. Since all of the isolated RNA was reverse transcribed, expressed TCRB transcripts were what got sequenced. Assay: immunoSEQ multiplex PCR; the TCRdb copy retains only in-frame clones and omits some. The sample gives 350,000 or so clones, less than 20% of which show up once; approximately 0.043% is in the top ten. The material sequenced was naive CD4+ T cells from blood. Receptors originate from a woman between 18 and 29 years old in good health.

This clone has more than one count but fewer than ten. The J gene is TRBJ2-7, the V gene TRBV5-1, with D tentatively TRBD1 (6 bases). Between the trimmed V and J ends, which lost 5 bases and 7 bases, there was a span of 13 bases. The CDR3 covers 12 residues. CDR1 is SGHRS and CDR2 is YFSETQ in the germline V gene. The CDR3, as DNA: TGCGCCAGCAGACAGGGAGCGCGGGAGCAGTACTTC. Translating it yields CASRQGAREQYF.

This clone was counted a few times. The chain couples TRBV9 to TRBJ1-2; possible D gene TRBD1, 6 bases. V lost 3 bases, J lost 4 bases, and 13 bases lay in between. CDR3 length: 14 amino acids. Germline V gene lookup returns CDR1 SGDLS and CDR2 YYNGEE. CDR3 region: CASSAQQGTYGYTF. The CDR3 DNA is TGTGCCAGCAGCGCACAACAGGGAACCTATGGCTACACCTTC.

The chain uses TRBV21-1 and TRBJ2-7; the table's TRBD2 call for D was not verified on the DNA. TRBV21-1 is recorded as a pseudogene. This CDR3 comprises 14 residues. This CDR3 is CASSKNSPGGEQYF. The CDR3 DNA is TGTGCCAGCAGCAAAAACTCCCCAGGCGGGGAGCAGTACTTC.

This clone was counted between two and nine times. The rearrangement uses TRBV14 and TRBJ2-1, with TRBD2 matching over 7 bases. The V and J ends lost 5 bases and 3 bases, in that order; junction bases with no gene match: 7. The CDR3 extends over 15 amino acids. Germline CDR1 reads SGHDN; CDR2 reads FVKESK. The CDR3 nucleotides read TGTGCCAGCAGCGATTTCGGGGGGATCTACAATGAGCAGTTCTTC. Its translation: CASSDFGGIYNEQFF.

The V and J genes are TRBV1 and TRBJ2-7; the D segment call TRBD2 is taken from the table without a DNA check. TRBV1 is marked as a pseudogene. The CDR3 is 15 amino acids. The CDR3 DNA follows: TGCACCAGCAGCCATCCGCGAGTACTGAATCCCGAGCAGTACTTC. Protein sequence: CTSSHPRVLNPEQYF.

The chain combines TRBV29-1 with TRBJ1-2, with 8 positions matching TRBD1. The CDR3 extends over 12 amino acids. The V gene end was trimmed by 6 bases and the J gene end by 2 bases; junction bases not matched to a gene: 2. CDR1 is SQVTM, CDR2 ANQGSEA, per germline. In nucleotides, the CDR3 is TGCAGCGTGTGGACAGGGAACTATGGCTACACCTTC. It specifies CSVWTGNYGYTF.

This clone was counted between two and nine times. This chain uses TRBV6-6 with TRBJ1-1, with TRBD1 identical over 7 bases. CDR3 length equals 15 residues. V shed 2 bases, J shed 1 base, and the junction held 4 bases outside the gene matches. From germline, CDR1 is MNHNY and CDR2 SVGAGI (reference sequence). The CDR3 loop is CASSYPGQQNTEAFF. CDR3 DNA sequence: TGTGCCAGCAGTTACCCGGGACAGCAGAACACTGAAGCTTTCTTT.

This clone was seen only a few times. The chain links TRBV7-2 to TRBJ2-3; D gene uncertain. The CDR3 covers 16 residues. From germline, CDR1 is SGHTA and CDR2 FQGNSA. Trimming stripped 4 bases from V and 1 base from J, with 15 bases between. In DNA, the CDR3 is TGTGCCAGCAGCTCCTCGCCCGCTACAGGCACAGATACGCAGTATTTT. As protein: CASSSSPATGTDTQYF.

This clone was seen only once. V usage is TRBV28 and J usage is TRBJ2-2; 12 bases agree with TRBD2. Per germline, CDR1 MDHEN and CDR2 SYDVKM. V was clipped by 1 base and J by 4 bases; unmatched bases: 16. The CDR3 loop spans 21 amino acids. CDR3 amino acids: CASSLLRGTSGRPGGTGELFF. The DNA for the CDR3 is TGTGCCAGCAGTTTATTGCGCGGAACTAGCGGGAGGCCCGGGGGCACCGGGGAGCTGTTTTTT.

In DNA, the CDR3 is TGTGCCAGCAGGCAGGCCAGGGCAGTAGCAGATACGCAGTATTTT. Amino acid sequence: CASRQARAVADTQYF. This chain joins TRBV7-9 and TRBJ2-3, with a possible D match to TRBD1 (5 bases). The CDR3 covers 15 residues. Germline values: CDR1 SEHNR, CDR2 FQNEAQ (reference sequence). Trimming stripped 6 bases from V and 4 bases from J, with 17 bases between.

V and J are TRBV2 and TRBJ1-2; possible D gene TRBD1, 5 bases. The CDR3 runs to 13 residues. CDR1 is SNHLY and CDR2 is FYNNEI in the germline V gene. With 8 bases removed from V and 5 bases from J, the gap between germline ends came to 15 bases. CDR3 sequence reads: CASSPGEGYGYTF. The CDR3 DNA reads as TGTGCCAGCTCCCCGGGGGAAGGTTATGGCTACACCTTC.

The rearrangement joins TRBV25-1 to TRBJ1-1; D remains ambiguous. The V end was cut by 3 bases, the J end by 4 bases, with 9 bases between. Germline CDR1 and CDR2: MGHDK and SYGVNS. The CDR3 runs to 13 residues. The CDR3 coding sequence is TGTGCCAGCAGTGACGGAGGGCTCACTGAAGCTTTCTTT. Its protein product is CASSDGGLTEAFF.

This clone has only a few counts. The genes are TRBV18 and TRBJ2-7; D gene uncertain. The CDR3 is 14 residues long. Germline CDR1 and CDR2: KGHSH and LQKENI. The V gene lost 1 base and the J gene lost 0 bases, with 7 bases spanning the gap. CDR3 sequence: CASSPRIGSYEQYF. The CDR3 nucleotides are TGTGCCAGCTCACCACGTATCGGCTCCTACGAGCAGTACTTC.

This chain connects TRBV27 to TRBJ2-3; D is unresolved. The CDR3 runs 12 residues. The V and J ends lost 4 bases and 6 bases respectively, with 8 bases between them. Germline CDR1 and CDR2: MNHEY and SMNVEV (reference sequence). CDR3 coding DNA: TGTGCCAGCAGTTCCTCCGTCGATACGCAGTATTTT. Residues: CASSSSVDTQYF.

This clone showed up just a few times. The chain is built from TRBV28 and TRBJ1-5, with D perhaps TRBD1 (5 bases). The CDR3 covers 12 residues. V was pared by 6 bases and J by 3 bases, with 6 bases between. Germline-derived CDR1 and CDR2 are MDHEN and SYDVKM. The CDR3 sequence: CASSRANQPQHF. CDR3 nucleotides: TGTGCCAGCAGCAGGGCCAATCAGCCCCAGCATTTT.

As to this clone: The same CDR3 is also encoded by other DNA sequences in this sample. The chain has TRBV30 and TRBJ2-7; TRBD1 matches 7 bases. Trimming cost V 0 bases and J 1 base; bases outside gene matches: 3. From germline, CDR1 is GTSNPN and CDR2 SVGIG (reference sequence). This CDR3 has 14 residues. The chain's CDR3 is CAWSVSGGSYEQYF. The CDR3 DNA is TGTGCCTGGAGTGTGTCAGGGGGATCCTACGAGCAGTACTTC.

This clone has only a few counts. The rearrangement links TRBV2 to TRBJ1-2; no clear D. Germline CDR1 and CDR2: SNHLY and FYNNEI. This CDR3 is built from 14 residues. Trimming took 3 bases from V and 5 from J, leaving 13 bases between them. The CDR3 region has the DNA TGTGCCAGCAGTGAGTCGGGGATGGTGTATGGCTACACCTTC. Its translation is CASSESGMVYGYTF.

This clone was picked up many times. The J gene is TRBJ2-6, the V gene TRBV7-2; D may be TRBD1 (5 bases). Trimming pared 4 bases from V and 2 bases from J, leaving 9 bases between. Per germline, CDR1 SGHTA and CDR2 FQGNSA. CDR3 length equals 15 residues. DNA of the CDR3: TGTGCCAGCAGCTCACAGGCGGCTGGGGCCAACGTCCTGACTTTC. Protein product: CASSSQAAGANVLTF.

The chain is built from TRBV7-8 and TRBJ1-1; 8 bases align to TRBD1. CDR1 and CDR2 from the germline V gene are SGHVS and FQNEAQ. This CDR3 comprises 14 residues. After removal of 6 bases from V and 1 base from J, the junction contained 4 bases not matched to a gene. CDR3 nucleotide sequence: TGTGCCAGCAGTCCCGACAGGGGGAACACTGAAGCTTTCTTT. Translating gives CASSPDRGNTEAFF.

The chain has TRBV5-1 and TRBJ2-1; D is uncertain. CDR3 length: 11 amino acids. The V end lost 3 bases, the J end lost 9 bases, and 7 bases lay between the germline ends. CDR1 and CDR2 from the germline V gene are SGHRS and YFSETQ. The CDR3 loop reads CASSWAFEQFF. DNA for the CDR3: TGCGCCAGCAGCTGGGCCTTTGAGCAGTTCTTC.

The chain recombines TRBV7-2 with TRBJ2-3, with 10 positions matching TRBD2. The CDR3 has 15 amino acids. Germline trimming cut 5 bases from V and 5 bases from J; bases unmatched to any gene: 7. Germline CDR1 is SGHTA and CDR2 is FQGNSA. In DNA, the CDR3 is TGTGCCAGCAGCCCACCCTCTAGCGGGGGAGATACGCAGTATTTT. It codes for CASSPPSSGGDTQYF.

The chain carries TRBV18 and TRBJ1-1; possibly TRBD1 for D (6 bases). Trimming stripped 8 bases from V and 1 base from J, with 11 bases between. The CDR3 length is 13 residues. Looked up from germline, CDR1 is KGHSH and CDR2 is LQKENI. The CDR3, as DNA: TGTGCCAGCGCTCCGGGACAGAACACTGAAGCTTTCTTT. It codes for CASAPGQNTEAFF. The variable domain in full, with the rest retrieved from reference TRBV18 and TRBJ1-1, is NAGVMQNPRHLVRRRGQEARLRCSPMKGHSHVYWYRQLPEEGLKFMVYLQKENIIDESGMPKERFSAEFPKEGPSILRIQQVVRGDSAAYFCASAPGQNTEAFFGQGTRLTVV.

This clone occurred a few times. The rearrangement links TRBV4-1 to TRBJ2-5; D possibly corresponds to TRBD1 (5 bases). CDR3 length: 14 amino acids. V lost 1 base and J lost 2, with 8 bases in between. Looked up from germline, CDR1 is MGHRA and CDR2 is YSYEKL. The CDR3 sequence: CASSQGQTQETQYF. CDR3 nucleotide sequence: TGCGCCAGCAGCCAAGGACAGACTCAAGAGACCCAGTACTTC.

V and J are TRBV9 and TRBJ2-5; 15 nucleotides agree with TRBD2. Trimming at V came to 3 bases and at J to 7 bases, leaving 7 bases not matched to a gene. Germline V gene data show CDR1 as SGDLS and CDR2 as YYNGEE. The CDR3 sequence is 16 residues long. The CDR3 DNA is TGTGCCAGCAGCGAGACCGGGACTAGCGGGGGGAGGACCCAGTACTTC. It is translated as CASSETGTSGGRTQYF. Full variable domain (missing parts from reference TRBV9 and TRBJ2-5): DSGVTQTPKHLITATGQRVTLRCSPRSGDLSVYWYQQSLDQGLQFLIQYYNGEERAKGNILERFSAQQFPDLHSELNLSSLELGDSALYFCASSETGTSGGRTQYFGPGTRLLVL.

This clone was seen a few times. This rearrangement joins TRBV10-3 to TRBJ1-4, with D tentatively TRBD1 (5 bases). The CDR3 extends over 13 amino acids. The V gene's germline CDR1 is ENHRY and CDR2 SYGVKD. The V end lost 3 bases, the J end lost 12 bases, and 14 bases lay between the germline ends. This CDR3 is CAISEVGRGELFF. CDR3 nucleotide sequence: TGTGCCATCAGTGAAGTAGGGAGGGGCGAACTGTTTTTT.

V and J are TRBV4-1 and TRBJ2-5; TRBD2 matches at 12 bases. The germline V gene encodes CDR1 MGHRA and CDR2 YSYEKL. This CDR3 comprises 15 residues. V lost 6 bases and J lost 7; bases outside the gene matches: 9. The CDR3 protein is CASRLLAGGRGTQYF. CDR3 DNA sequence: TGCGCCAGCAGACTTCTAGCGGGGGGGAGAGGGACCCAGTACTTC.

This clone is a singleton in its sample. The rearrangement joins TRBV7-9 to TRBJ1-1, with 11 bases matching TRBD1. Losses at the gene ends were 4 bases for V and 4 bases for J; bases not matched to a gene: 2. From germline, CDR1 is SEHNR and CDR2 FQNEAQ (reference sequence). This CDR3 is 14 amino acids long. The CDR3 DNA sequence: TGTGCCAGCAGCTCAGGACAGGGGGCCACTGAAGCTTTCTTT. Its protein is CASSSGQGATEAFF.